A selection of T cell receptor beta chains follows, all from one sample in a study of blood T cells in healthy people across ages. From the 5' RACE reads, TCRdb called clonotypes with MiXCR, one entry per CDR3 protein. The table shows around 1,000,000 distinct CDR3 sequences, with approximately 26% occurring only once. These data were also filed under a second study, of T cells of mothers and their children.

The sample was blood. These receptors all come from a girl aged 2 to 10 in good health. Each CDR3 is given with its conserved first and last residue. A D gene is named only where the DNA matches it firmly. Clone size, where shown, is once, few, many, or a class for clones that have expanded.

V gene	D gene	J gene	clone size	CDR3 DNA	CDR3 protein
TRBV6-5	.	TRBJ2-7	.	TGTGCCAGCAGTGGCGTGGGGCGCCACGAGCAGTACTTC	CASSGVGRHEQYF
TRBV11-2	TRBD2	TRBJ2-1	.	TGTGCCAGCAGCTTTTACTTAGCGGGGGTGTTGGATGAGCAGTTCTTC	CASSFYLAGVLDEQFF
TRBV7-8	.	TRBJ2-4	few	TGTGCCAGCAGCTCGTTAGGGGGTAATGAAAACATTCAGTACTTC	CASSSLGGNENIQYF
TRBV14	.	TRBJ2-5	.	TGTGCCAGCAGCCCTCGCGGGACACGACTTTCGGAGACCCAGTACTTC	CASSPRGTRLSETQYF
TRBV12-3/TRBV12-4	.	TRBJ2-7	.	TGTGCCACCCTAATTGGGAGGGAGCAGTACTTC	CATLIGREQYF
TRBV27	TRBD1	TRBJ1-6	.	TGTGCCAGCAGTCCCGAAATCGACAGGGGGGATTCACCCCTCCACTTT	CASSPEIDRGDSPLHF
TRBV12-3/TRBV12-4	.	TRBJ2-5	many	TGTGCCAGCAGCTTCGAAGAGACCCAGTACTTC	CASSFEETQYF
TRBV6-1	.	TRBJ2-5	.	TGTGCCAGCAGTGAATGGGATGAAGAGACCCAGTACTTC	CASSEWDEETQYF
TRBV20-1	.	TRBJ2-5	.	TGCAGTGCCCTCATCCCCCCCGGGAGTAGTGAGACCCAGTACTTC	CSALIPPGSSETQYF
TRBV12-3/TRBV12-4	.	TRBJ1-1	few	TGTGCCAGCTTGAGGGGAAGTGGTAAAGCTTTCTTT	CASLRGSGKAFF
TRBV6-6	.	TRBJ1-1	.	TGTGCCAGCAGTTACACCGCGACAGCGAACACTGAAGCTTTCTTT	CASSYTATANTEAFF
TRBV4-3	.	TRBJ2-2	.	TGCGCCAGCAGCCCCTATGTCGAGGCCGGGGAGCTGTTTTTT	CASSPYVEAGELFF
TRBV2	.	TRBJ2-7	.	TGTGCCAGCAGTGCCGACTTATACTCCTACGAGCAGTACTTC	CASSADLYSYEQYF
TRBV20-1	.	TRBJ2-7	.	TGCAGTGCTAGATTGGACAGATACGAGCAGTACTTC	CSARLDRYEQYF
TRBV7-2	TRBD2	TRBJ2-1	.	TGTGCCAGTAAACCGGGACTAGCGTCGGGTGAGCAGTTCTTC	CASKPGLASGEQFF
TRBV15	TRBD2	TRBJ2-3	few	TGTGCCACCAGCAGAGATGCTTCCGCGGGAGGGCCCTCAGATACGCAGTATTTT	CATSRDASAGGPSDTQYF
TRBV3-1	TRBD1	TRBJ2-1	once	TGTGCCAGCAGCCAAGCCTTCGGGACAGGGAGTCGGGATGAGCAGTTCTTC	CASSQAFGTGSRDEQFF
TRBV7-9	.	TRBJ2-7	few	TGTGCCAGCAGCTTAGTAGGCCCAGGGAAAGGCTACGAGCAGTACTTC	CASSLVGPGKGYEQYF
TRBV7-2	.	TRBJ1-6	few	TGTGCCAGCAGCTTAGAAAGGGCCGGTTCACCCCTCCACTTT	CASSLERAGSPLHF
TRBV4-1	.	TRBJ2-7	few	TGCGCCAGCAGCCAAGATGGACGTGTTTCCTACGAGCAGTACTTC	CASSQDGRVSYEQYF
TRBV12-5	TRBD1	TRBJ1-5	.	TGTGCTAGTGGTTTGGACACAGGGGGAGGCCAGCCCCAGCATTTT	CASGLDTGGGQPQHF
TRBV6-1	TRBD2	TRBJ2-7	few	TGTGCCAGCAGTACCGGGACTAGCGGGCGAACACTCTCCTACGAGCAGTACTTC	CASSTGTSGRTLSYEQYF
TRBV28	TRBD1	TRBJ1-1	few	TGTGCCAGCAGGTTTACAGGGGATACTGAAGCTTTCTTT	CASRFTGDTEAFF
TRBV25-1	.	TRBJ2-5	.	TGTGCCAGCAGTGAATATAGATCCCTCCAAGAGACCCAGTACTTC	CASSEYRSLQETQYF
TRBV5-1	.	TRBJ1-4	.	TGCGCCAGCAGCTCAACCCCATATCCACCTGAAAAACTGTTTTTT	CASSSTPYPPEKLFF
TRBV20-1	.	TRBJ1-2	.	TGCAGTGCTTTCCGGGGCATTAACTATGGCTACACCTTC	CSAFRGINYGYTF
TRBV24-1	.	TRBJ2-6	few	TGTGCCACCAGTGACCCCAGCGACCTCTCTGGGGCCAACGTCCTGACTTTC	CATSDPSDLSGANVLTF
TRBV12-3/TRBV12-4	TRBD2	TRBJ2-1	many	TGTGCCAGCAGTTTACTAGCGGGAGACCTTCACTCCTACAATGAGCAGTTCTTC	CASSLLAGDLHSYNEQFF
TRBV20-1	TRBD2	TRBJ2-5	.	TGCAGTGCTAGAAATCGGCCGGGAGGAGAGACCCAGTACTTC	CSARNRPGGETQYF
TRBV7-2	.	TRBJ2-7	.	TGTGCCAGCAGCCCCCAGGGCACCCTCGGAGGTGGTAACGAGCAGTACTTC	CASSPQGTLGGGNEQYF
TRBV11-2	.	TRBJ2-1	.	TGTGCCAGCAGCTTAGTAGTGGGGGGTTTCAATGAGCAGTTCTTC	CASSLVVGGFNEQFF
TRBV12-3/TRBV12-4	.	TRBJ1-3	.	TGTGCCAGCAGTTTAGTCGGGGGAACTAGAAACACCATATATTTT	CASSLVGGTRNTIYF
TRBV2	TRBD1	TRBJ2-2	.	TGTGCCAGCAGTGACAGGGGGCTGGGACCCGGGGAGCTGTTTTTT	CASSDRGLGPGELFF
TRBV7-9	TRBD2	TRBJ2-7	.	TGTGCCAGCAGCTTCGTGCGTGCGGGGGATAGCTCCTACGAGCAGTACTTC	CASSFVRAGDSSYEQYF
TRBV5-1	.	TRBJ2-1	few	TGCGCCAGCAGCTTGGCCTATAGTAGCGGACCCGTCTGGCTGTCGAATGAGCAGTTCTTC	CASSLAYSSGPVWLSNEQFF
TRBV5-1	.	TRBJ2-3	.	TGCGCCAGCAGCTTGGAAGGGACACACACAGATACGCAGTATTTT	CASSLEGTHTDTQYF
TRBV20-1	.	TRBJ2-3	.	TGCAGTGCTAGACCCAGGAGCACAGATACGCAGTATTTT	CSARPRSTDTQYF
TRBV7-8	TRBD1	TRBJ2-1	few	TGTGCCAGCAGCTCACTAAGGGACAGCGCCTACAATGAGCAGTTCTTC	CASSSLRDSAYNEQFF
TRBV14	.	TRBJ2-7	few	TGTGCCAGCAGCCAAGAGAGAGGGGGCTCCTACGAGCAGTACTTC	CASSQERGGSYEQYF
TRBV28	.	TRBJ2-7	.	TGTGCCAGCAGTAATCGGGCCAGCCTTTACGAGCAGTACTTC	CASSNRASLYEQYF
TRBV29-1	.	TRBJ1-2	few	TGCAGCGTTATATTTCCCGGTGTGACTGTTGGCTACACTTTC	CSVIFPGVTVGYTF
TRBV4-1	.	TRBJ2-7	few	TGCGCCAGCAGCCAAGGGTTCTCATACGGGGTCTACGAGCAGTACTTC	CASSQGFSYGVYEQYF
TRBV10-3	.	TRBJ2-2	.	TGTGCCATCAGGCTAGAATCGAACACCGGGGAGCTGTTTTTT	CAIRLESNTGELFF
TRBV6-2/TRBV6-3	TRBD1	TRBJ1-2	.	TGTGCCAGCAGCTTGTTTTTGGACAGGGGAGTTTCGGATGGCTACACCTTC	CASSLFLDRGVSDGYTF
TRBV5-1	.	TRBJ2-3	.	TGCGCCAGCAGCGACATACCGGGATCCACTAGCACAGATACGCAGTATTTT	CASSDIPGSTSTDTQYF
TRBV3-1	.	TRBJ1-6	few	TGTGCCAGCAGCCAACGGGGACTTGATTCACCCCTCCACTTT	CASSQRGLDSPLHF
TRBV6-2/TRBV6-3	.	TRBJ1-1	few	TGTGCCAGCAGTCAGGATGAGGGGAACACTGAAGCTTTCTTT	CASSQDEGNTEAFF
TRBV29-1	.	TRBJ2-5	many	TGCAGCGTTGCTCGTCTCGAGACCCAGTACTTC	CSVARLETQYF
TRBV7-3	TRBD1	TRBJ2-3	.	TGTGCCAGCAGCCCCGGGACAGACCACACAGATACGCAGTATTTT	CASSPGTDHTDTQYF
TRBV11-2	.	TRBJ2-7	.	TGTGCCAGCAGCTTCGGACTGGCGGAGTACGAGCAGTACTTC	CASSFGLAEYEQYF
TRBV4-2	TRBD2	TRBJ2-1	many	TGTGCCAGCAGGACTAGCGGGAGCTCCTACAATGAGCAGTTCTTC	CASRTSGSSYNEQFF
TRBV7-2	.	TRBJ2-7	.	TGTGCCAGCAGCTTATTTTCGGCTAGCGACGAGCAGTACTTC	CASSLFSASDEQYF
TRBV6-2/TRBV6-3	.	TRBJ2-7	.	TGTGCCAGCAGTTACTCGAAGACGGAAAGCTTCCACGAGCAGTACTTC	CASSYSKTESFHEQYF
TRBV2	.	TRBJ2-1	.	TGTGCCAGCAACGGGGATCCCTCCTACAATGAGCAGTTCTTC	CASNGDPSYNEQFF
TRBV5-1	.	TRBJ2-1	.	TGCGCCAGCAGCTCGAGGACGGATAATTACAATGAGCAGTTCTTC	CASSSRTDNYNEQFF
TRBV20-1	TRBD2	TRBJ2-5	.	TGCAGTGCTAGAGATTTGGGGACTAGTAAAAATGTGCAGTACTTC	CSARDLGTSKNVQYF
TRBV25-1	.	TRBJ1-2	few	TGTGCCAGCAGTGAATCCCACAGGGAGAGCTACACCTTC	CASSESHRESYTF
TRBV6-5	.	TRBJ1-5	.	TGTGCCAGCGGGGGAACCCATCAGCCCCAGCATTTT	CASGGTHQPQHF
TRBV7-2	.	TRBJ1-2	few	TGTGCCAGCAGCTTAGTGGCCAGGGGAGCTGGCTACACCTTC	CASSLVARGAGYTF
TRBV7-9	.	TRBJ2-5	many	TGTGCCAGCAGCTTTGGAGGGGGCCAAGAGACCCAGTACTTC	CASSFGGGQETQYF